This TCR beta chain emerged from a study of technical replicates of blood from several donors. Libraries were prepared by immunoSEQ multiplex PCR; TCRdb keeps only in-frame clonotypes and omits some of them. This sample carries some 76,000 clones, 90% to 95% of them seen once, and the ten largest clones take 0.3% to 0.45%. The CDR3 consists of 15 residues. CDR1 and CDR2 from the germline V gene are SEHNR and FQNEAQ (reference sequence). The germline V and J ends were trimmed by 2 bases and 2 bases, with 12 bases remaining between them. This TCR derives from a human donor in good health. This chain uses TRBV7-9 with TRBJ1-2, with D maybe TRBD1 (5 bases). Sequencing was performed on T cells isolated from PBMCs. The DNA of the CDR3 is TGTGCCAGCAGCTTACAGGGCACCATCAACTATGGCTACACCTTC. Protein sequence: CASSLQGTINYGYTF.